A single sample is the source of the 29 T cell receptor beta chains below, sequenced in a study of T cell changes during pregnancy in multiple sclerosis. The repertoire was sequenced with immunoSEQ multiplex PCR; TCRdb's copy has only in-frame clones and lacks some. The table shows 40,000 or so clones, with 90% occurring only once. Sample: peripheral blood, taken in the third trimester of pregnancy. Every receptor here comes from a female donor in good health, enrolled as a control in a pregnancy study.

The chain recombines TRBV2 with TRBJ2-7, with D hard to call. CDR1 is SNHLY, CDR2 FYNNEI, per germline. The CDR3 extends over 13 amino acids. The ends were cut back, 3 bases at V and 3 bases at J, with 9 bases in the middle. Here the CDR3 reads CASSDRLGYEQYF. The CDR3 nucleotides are TGTGCCAGCAGTGATCGCCTAGGCTACGAGCAGTACTTC.

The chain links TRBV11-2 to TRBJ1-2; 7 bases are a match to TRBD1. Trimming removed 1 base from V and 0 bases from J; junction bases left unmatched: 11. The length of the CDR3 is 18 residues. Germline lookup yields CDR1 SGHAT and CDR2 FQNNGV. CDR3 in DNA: TGTGCCAGCAGCTTAGTCCGACAGGGACATTCTCCTAACTATGGCTACACCTTC. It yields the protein CASSLVRQGHSPNYGYTF.

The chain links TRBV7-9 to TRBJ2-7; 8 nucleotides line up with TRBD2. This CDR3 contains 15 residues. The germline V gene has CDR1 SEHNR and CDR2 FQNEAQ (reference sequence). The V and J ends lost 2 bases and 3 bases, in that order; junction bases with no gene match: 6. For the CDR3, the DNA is TGTGCCAGCAGCTTAATAAGTCTAGCGGGCTACGAGCAGTACTTC. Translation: CASSLISLAGYEQYF.

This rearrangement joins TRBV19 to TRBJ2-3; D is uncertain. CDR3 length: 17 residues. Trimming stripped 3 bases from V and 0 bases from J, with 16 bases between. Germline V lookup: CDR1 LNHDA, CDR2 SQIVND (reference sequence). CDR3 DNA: TGTGCCAGTAGTATGCCCCGAGGCCCCGGGAGCACAGATACGCAGTATTTT. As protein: CASSMPRGPGSTDTQYF. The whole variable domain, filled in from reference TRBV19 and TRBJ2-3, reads DGGITQSPKYLFRKEGQNVTLSCEQNLNHDAMYWYRQDPGQGLRLIYYSQIVNDFQKGDIAEGYSVSREKKESFPLTVTSAQKNPTAFYLCASSMPRGPGSTDTQYFGPGTRLTVL.

The CDR3 sequence is CASSPGQLNEKLFF. The DNA of the CDR3 is TGTGCCAGCAGCCCCGGACAGCTTAATGAAAAACTGTTTTTT. The chain recombines TRBV5-5 with TRBJ1-4, with D perhaps TRBD1 (6 bases). Trimming removed 4 bases from V and 4 bases from J, with 11 bases in between. CDR1 and CDR2 (germline): SGHKS, YYEKEE (reference sequence). The length of the CDR3 is 14 residues.

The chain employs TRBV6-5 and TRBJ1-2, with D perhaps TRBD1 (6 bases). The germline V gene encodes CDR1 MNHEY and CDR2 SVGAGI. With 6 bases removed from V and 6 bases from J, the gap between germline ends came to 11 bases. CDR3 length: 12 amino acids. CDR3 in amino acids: CASSRGGDGYTF. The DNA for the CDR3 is TGTGCCAGCAGCCGAGGGGGGGATGGCTACACCTTC.

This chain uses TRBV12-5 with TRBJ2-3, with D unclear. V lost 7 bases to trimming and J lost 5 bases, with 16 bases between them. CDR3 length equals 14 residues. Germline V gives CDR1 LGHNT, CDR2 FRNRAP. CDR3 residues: CASAPGGAQDTQYF. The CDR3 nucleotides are TGTGCTAGTGCTCCTGGCGGAGCCCAAGATACGCAGTATTTT.

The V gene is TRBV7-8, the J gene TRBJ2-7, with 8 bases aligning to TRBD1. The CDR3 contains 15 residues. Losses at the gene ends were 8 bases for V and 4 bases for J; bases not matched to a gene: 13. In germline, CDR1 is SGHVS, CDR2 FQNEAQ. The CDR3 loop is CASSIRAGGGYEQYF. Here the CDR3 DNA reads TGTGCCAGCTCCATAAGGGCAGGGGGCGGGTACGAGCAGTACTTC.

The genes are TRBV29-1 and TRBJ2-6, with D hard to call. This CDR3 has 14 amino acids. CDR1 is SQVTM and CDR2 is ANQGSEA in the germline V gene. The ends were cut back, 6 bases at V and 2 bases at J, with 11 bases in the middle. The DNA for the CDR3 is TGCAGCGTAACCGCAGACACTGGGGCCAACGTCCTGACTTTC. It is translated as CSVTADTGANVLTF.

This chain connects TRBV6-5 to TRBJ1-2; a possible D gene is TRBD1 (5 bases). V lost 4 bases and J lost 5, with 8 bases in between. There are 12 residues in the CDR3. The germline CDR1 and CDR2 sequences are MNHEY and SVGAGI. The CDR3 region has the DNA TGTGCCAGCAGTTTTGACAGATATGGCTACACCTTC. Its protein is CASSFDRYGYTF.

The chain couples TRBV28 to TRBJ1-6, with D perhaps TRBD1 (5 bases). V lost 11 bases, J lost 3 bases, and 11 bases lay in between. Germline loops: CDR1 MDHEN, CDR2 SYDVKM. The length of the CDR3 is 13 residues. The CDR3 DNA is TGTGCCGTTGGGGGACTCTATAATTCACCCCTCCACTTT. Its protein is CAVGGLYNSPLHF.

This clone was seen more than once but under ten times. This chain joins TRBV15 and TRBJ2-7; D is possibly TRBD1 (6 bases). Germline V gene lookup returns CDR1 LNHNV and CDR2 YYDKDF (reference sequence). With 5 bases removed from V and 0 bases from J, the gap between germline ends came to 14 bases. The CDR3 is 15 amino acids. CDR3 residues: CATSLRTDSSYEQYF. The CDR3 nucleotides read TGTGCCACCAGCCTGCGGACAGATAGCTCCTACGAGCAGTACTTC.

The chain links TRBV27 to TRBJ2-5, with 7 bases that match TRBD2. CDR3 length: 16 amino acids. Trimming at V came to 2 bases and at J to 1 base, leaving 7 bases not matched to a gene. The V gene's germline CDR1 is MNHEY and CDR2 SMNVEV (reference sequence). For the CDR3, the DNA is TGTGCCAGCAGTTTAAGGTTCGGCGGGGGCCAAGAGACCCAGTACTTC. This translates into CASSLRFGGGQETQYF.

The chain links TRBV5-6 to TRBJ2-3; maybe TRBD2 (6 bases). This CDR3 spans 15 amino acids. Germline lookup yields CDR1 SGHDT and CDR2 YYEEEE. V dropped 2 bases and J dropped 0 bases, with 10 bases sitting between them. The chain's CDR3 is CASSFGGSSTDTQYF. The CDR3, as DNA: TGTGCCAGCAGCTTTGGAGGGTCTAGCACAGATACGCAGTATTTT.

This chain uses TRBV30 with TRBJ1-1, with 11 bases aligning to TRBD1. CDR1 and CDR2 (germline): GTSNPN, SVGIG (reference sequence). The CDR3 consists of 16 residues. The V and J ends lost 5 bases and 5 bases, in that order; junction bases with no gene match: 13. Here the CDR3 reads CAWRTGGHLRETEAFF. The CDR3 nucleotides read TGTGCCTGGCGGACAGGGGGCCACCTTAGGGAAACTGAAGCTTTCTTT.

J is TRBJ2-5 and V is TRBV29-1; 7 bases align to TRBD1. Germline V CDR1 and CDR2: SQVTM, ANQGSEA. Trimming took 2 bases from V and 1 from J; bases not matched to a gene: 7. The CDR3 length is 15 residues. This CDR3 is CSVEPYRGRQETQYF. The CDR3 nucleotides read TGCAGCGTTGAACCCTACAGGGGCCGCCAAGAGACCCAGTACTTC. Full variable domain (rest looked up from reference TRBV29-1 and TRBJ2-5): SAVISQKPSRDICQRGTSLTIQCQVDSQVTMMFWYRQQPGQSLTLIATANQGSEATYESGFVIDKFPISRPNLTFSTLTVSNMSPEDSSIYLCSVEPYRGRQETQYFGPGTRLLVL.

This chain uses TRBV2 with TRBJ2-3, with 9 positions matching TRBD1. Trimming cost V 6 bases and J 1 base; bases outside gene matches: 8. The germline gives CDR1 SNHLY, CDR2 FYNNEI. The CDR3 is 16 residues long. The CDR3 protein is CASRNQRTGGTDTQYF. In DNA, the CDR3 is TGTGCCAGCAGGAACCAACGGACAGGGGGCACAGATACGCAGTATTTT.

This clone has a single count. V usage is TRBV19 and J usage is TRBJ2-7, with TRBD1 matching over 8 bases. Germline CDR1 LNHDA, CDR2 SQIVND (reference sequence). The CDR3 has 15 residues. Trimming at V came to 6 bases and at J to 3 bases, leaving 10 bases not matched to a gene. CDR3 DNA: TGTGCCAGTAGCCCTGGACAGGGTTCCCTCTACGAGCAGTACTTC. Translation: CASSPGQGSLYEQYF.

CDR3 DNA: TGCGCCAGCAGCCAAGTACGGACACCGAAGAACTATGGCTACACCTTC. Protein: CASSQVRTPKNYGYTF. The chain couples TRBV4-3 to TRBJ1-2; TRBD1 is a possible D gene (5 bases). Germline CDR1 reads LGHNA; CDR2 reads YSLEER. V lost 1 base and J 2 bases, leaving 14 bases between the germline ends. The CDR3 spans 16 residues.

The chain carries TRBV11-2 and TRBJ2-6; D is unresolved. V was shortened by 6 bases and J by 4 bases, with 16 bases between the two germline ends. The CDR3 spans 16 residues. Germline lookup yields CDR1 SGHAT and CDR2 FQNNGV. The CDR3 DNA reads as TGTGCCAGCAGTCGACCACTTCTGAGGGGGGCCAACGTCCTGACTTTC. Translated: CASSRPLLRGANVLTF.

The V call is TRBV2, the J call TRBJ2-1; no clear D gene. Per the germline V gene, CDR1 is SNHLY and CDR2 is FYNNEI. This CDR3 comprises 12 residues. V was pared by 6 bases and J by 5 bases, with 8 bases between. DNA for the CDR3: TGTGCCAGCAGCGACTGGAACAATGAGCAGTTCTTC. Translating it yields CASSDWNNEQFF.

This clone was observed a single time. CDR3: CASSFPTGAYEQYF. In nucleotides, the CDR3 is TGTGCCAGCAGTTTTCCGACGGGAGCCTACGAGCAGTACTTC. V and J are TRBV28 and TRBJ2-7; a weak D match, TRBD2 (6 bases). Germline V gene lookup returns CDR1 MDHEN and CDR2 SYDVKM. V was clipped by 3 bases and J by 2 bases, with 11 bases between them. The CDR3 sequence is 14 residues long.

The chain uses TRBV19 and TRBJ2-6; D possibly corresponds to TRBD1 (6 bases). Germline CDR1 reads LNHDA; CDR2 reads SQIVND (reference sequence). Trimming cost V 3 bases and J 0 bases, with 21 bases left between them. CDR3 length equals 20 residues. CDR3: CASSMRTVRSPTSGANVLTF. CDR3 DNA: TGTGCCAGTAGTATGCGGACAGTACGCTCCCCCACCTCTGGGGCCAACGTCCTGACTTTC.

The CDR3 is CAISKGGGGNEQFF. The CDR3 DNA reads as TGTGCCATCAGCAAAGGGGGCGGCGGCAATGAGCAGTTCTTC. This sequence joins TRBV10-3 and TRBJ2-1; 7 bases line up with TRBD1. Germline CDR1 and CDR2: ENHRY and SYGVKD. Trimming removed 6 bases from V and 6 bases from J; junction bases left unmatched: 8. The length of the CDR3 is 14 residues.

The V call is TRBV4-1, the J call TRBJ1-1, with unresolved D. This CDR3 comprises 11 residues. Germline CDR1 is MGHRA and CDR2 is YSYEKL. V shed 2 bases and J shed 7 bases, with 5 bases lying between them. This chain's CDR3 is CASSQQNEAFF. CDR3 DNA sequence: TGCGCCAGCAGCCAACAGAATGAAGCTTTCTTT.

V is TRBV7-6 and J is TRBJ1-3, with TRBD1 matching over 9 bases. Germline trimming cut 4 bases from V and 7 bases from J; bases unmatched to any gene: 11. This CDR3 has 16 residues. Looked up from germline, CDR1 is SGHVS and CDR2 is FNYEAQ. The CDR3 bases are TGTGCCAGCAGCTCCGCGGGACAGGGTTGGTTGAACACCATATATTTT. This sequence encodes CASSSAGQGWLNTIYF.

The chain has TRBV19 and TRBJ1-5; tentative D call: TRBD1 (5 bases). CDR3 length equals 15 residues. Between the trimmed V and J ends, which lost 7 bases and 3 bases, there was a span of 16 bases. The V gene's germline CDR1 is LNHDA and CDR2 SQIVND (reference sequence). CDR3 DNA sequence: TGTGCCAGTACCCGGGGGTCCGAAACCAATCAGCCCCAGCATTTT. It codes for CASTRGSETNQPQHF.

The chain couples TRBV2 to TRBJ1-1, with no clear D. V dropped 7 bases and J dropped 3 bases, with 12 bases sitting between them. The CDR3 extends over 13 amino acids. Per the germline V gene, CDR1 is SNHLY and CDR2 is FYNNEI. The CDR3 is CASTVSRDTEAFF. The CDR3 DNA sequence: TGTGCCAGCACCGTCTCTCGGGACACTGAAGCTTTCTTT.

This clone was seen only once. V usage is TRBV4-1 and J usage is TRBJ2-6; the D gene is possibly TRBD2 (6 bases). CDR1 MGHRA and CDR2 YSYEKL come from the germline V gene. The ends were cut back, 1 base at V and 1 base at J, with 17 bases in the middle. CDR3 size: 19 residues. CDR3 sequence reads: CASSQGWHSGGSGANVLTF. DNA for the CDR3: TGCGCCAGCAGCCAAGGCTGGCACTCCGGAGGGTCTGGGGCCAACGTCCTGACTTTC.